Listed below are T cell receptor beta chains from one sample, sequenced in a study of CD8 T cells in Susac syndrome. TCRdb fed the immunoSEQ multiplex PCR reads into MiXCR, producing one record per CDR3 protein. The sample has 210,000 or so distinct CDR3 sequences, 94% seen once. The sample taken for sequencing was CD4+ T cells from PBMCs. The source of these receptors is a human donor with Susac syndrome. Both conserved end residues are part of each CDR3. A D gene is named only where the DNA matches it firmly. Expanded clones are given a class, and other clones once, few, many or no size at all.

CDR3 DNA: TGTGCCAGCAGGCCGGGACTGGCCTCTGGAAACACCATATATTTT
CDR3 protein: CASRPGLASGNTIYF
V gene: TRBV28
D gene: -
J gene: TRBJ1-3
clone size: -

CDR3 DNA: TGTGCCAGCAGCTTCCCCGAAGTTGGGGGCTACACCTTC
CDR3 protein: CASSFPEVGGYTF
V gene: TRBV7-2
D gene: -
J gene: TRBJ1-2
clone size: -

CDR3 DNA: TGCAGTGCTATAGGACAGGGAGAATACGAGCAGTACTTC
CDR3 protein: CSAIGQGEYEQYF
V gene: TRBV20-1
D gene: TRBD1
J gene: TRBJ2-7
clone size: -

CDR3 DNA: TGCGCCAGCAGCCAAGATTCCACTAGCGGTACAGATACGCAGTATTTT
CDR3 protein: CASSQDSTSGTDTQYF
V gene: TRBV4-3
D gene: TRBD2
J gene: TRBJ2-3
clone size: -

CDR3 DNA: TGTGCCAGCAGCTTAGCGCGACTAGCGGGGAGCAATGAGCAGTTCTTC
CDR3 protein: CASSLARLAGSNEQFF
V gene: TRBV7-2
D gene: TRBD2
J gene: TRBJ2-1
clone size: -

CDR3 DNA: TGTGCCTGGAGCGTGGGGGCGAGGGAACAGCCCCAGCATTTT
CDR3 protein: CAWSVGAREQPQHF
V gene: TRBV30
D gene: -
J gene: TRBJ1-5
clone size: -

CDR3 DNA: TGCAGTCCGCAGGGTCAGGGCGACTATGGCTACACCTTC
CDR3 protein: CSPQGQGDYGYTF
V gene: TRBV20-1
D gene: -
J gene: TRBJ1-2
clone size: -

CDR3 DNA: TGTGCCAGCAGTGAATTCGACGGCCAAGAGACCCAGTACTTC
CDR3 protein: CASSEFDGQETQYF
V gene: TRBV25-1
D gene: -
J gene: TRBJ2-5
clone size: -

CDR3 DNA: TGCAGTGCTAGGCCTAGCGGGGGCGGCACAGATACGCAGTATTTT
CDR3 protein: CSARPSGGGTDTQYF
V gene: TRBV20-1
D gene: TRBD2
J gene: TRBJ2-3
clone size: -

CDR3 DNA: TGTGCCAGCAGTTTTCGCGGGGGGGCCATCAATGAGCAGTTCTTC
CDR3 protein: CASSFRGGAINEQFF
V gene: TRBV12-3/TRBV12-4
D gene: TRBD2
J gene: TRBJ2-1
clone size: -

CDR3 DNA: TGTGCCAGCAGTCGAACCAGGGGGATCTCTGGGGCCAACGTCCTGACTTTC
CDR3 protein: CASSRTRGISGANVLTF
V gene: TRBV6-2/TRBV6-3
D gene: TRBD1
J gene: TRBJ2-6
clone size: -

CDR3 DNA: TGTGCCAGCAGCCCCCAAGACAGGGATAATTCACCCCTCCACTTT
CDR3 protein: CASSPQDRDNSPLHF
V gene: TRBV7-2
D gene: TRBD1
J gene: TRBJ1-6
clone size: -

CDR3 DNA: TGCAGCGTTGATGGGCAGGCGGAGGGCGGGGAGCTGTTTTTT
CDR3 protein: CSVDGQAEGGELFF
V gene: TRBV29-1
D gene: -
J gene: TRBJ2-2
clone size: -

CDR3 DNA: TGTGCCAGCAGCTCAACCCGGACCACCGGGGAGCTGTTTTTT
CDR3 protein: CASSSTRTTGELFF
V gene: TRBV7-2
D gene: -
J gene: TRBJ2-2
clone size: -

CDR3 DNA: TGTGCCAGCAGTACCCCCGCCCTCAACACTGAAGCTTTCTTT
CDR3 protein: CASSTPALNTEAFF
V gene: TRBV27
D gene: -
J gene: TRBJ1-1
clone size: -

CDR3 DNA: TGTGCCAGCAGCTTCGAGTTGGAGGAGACCCAGTACTTC
CDR3 protein: CASSFELEETQYF
V gene: TRBV11-2
D gene: -
J gene: TRBJ2-5
clone size: -

CDR3 DNA: TGTGCCAGTAGTAAAGGGGTCGGTGGGTACACTGAAGCTTTCTTT
CDR3 protein: CASSKGVGGYTEAFF
V gene: TRBV19
D gene: -
J gene: TRBJ1-1
clone size: -

CDR3 DNA: TGTGCCAGCAGCCCTAGGACAGGGCCCTACGAGCAGTACTTC
CDR3 protein: CASSPRTGPYEQYF
V gene: TRBV7-2
D gene: TRBD1
J gene: TRBJ2-7
clone size: -

CDR3 DNA: TGTGCTAGCAGCTTAGGGTTACTTAACACAGATACGCAGTATTTT
CDR3 protein: CASSLGLLNTDTQYF
V gene: TRBV7-7
D gene: -
J gene: TRBJ2-3
clone size: -

CDR3 DNA: TGCGCCAGCAGCCATACCAGGGGGCTAGGATCTGGGGCCAACGTCCTGACTTTC
CDR3 protein: CASSHTRGLGSGANVLTF
V gene: TRBV5-1
D gene: TRBD1
J gene: TRBJ2-6
clone size: once

CDR3 DNA: TGTGCCAGCAGTTACGGTCAGGGTAACTACAATGAGCAGTTCTTC
CDR3 protein: CASSYGQGNYNEQFF
V gene: TRBV6-2/TRBV6-3
D gene: -
J gene: TRBJ2-1
clone size: -

CDR3 DNA: TGCGCCAGCAGCTTTGTTTGGGGCCAAGAGACCCAGTACTTC
CDR3 protein: CASSFVWGQETQYF
V gene: TRBV5-1
D gene: -
J gene: TRBJ2-5
clone size: -

CDR3 DNA: TGCAGTGCTAGAGATCTTATACTAGCGGGGGAGACCCAGTACTTC
CDR3 protein: CSARDLILAGETQYF
V gene: TRBV20-1
D gene: TRBD2
J gene: TRBJ2-5
clone size: -

CDR3 DNA: TGTGCCAGCAGGGCCGCAGGAAGGGGGGATTACGAGCAGTACTTC
CDR3 protein: CASRAAGRGDYEQYF
V gene: TRBV2
D gene: -
J gene: TRBJ2-7
clone size: -

CDR3 DNA: TGTGCCAGCAGTTACTCGAAGGCCATAGGGAGCACTGAAGCTTTCTTT
CDR3 protein: CASSYSKAIGSTEAFF
V gene: TRBV6-6
D gene: -
J gene: TRBJ1-1
clone size: -

CDR3 DNA: TGTGCCAGCAGCCAGCCCTCGAGCGGGGGGGCCACCGGGGAGCTGTTTTTT
CDR3 protein: CASSQPSSGGATGELFF
V gene: TRBV4-2
D gene: TRBD2
J gene: TRBJ2-2
clone size: -

CDR3 DNA: TGCAGTGCACCGCCGGGACTCCCCGAGGCCCTCCACTTT
CDR3 protein: CSAPPGLPEALHF
V gene: TRBV20-1
D gene: -
J gene: TRBJ1-6
clone size: once

CDR3 DNA: TGTGCCACCACCCCTAGGGCCGCTCCCTCGGGGTACGAGCAGTACTTC
CDR3 protein: CATTPRAAPSGYEQYF
V gene: TRBV6-1
D gene: -
J gene: TRBJ2-7
clone size: -

CDR3 DNA: TGTGCCAGCAGTTACCCCCAAACAGGGACCTACGAGCAGTACTTC
CDR3 protein: CASSYPQTGTYEQYF
V gene: TRBV6-6
D gene: -
J gene: TRBJ2-7
clone size: -

CDR3 DNA: TGCGCCAGCAGCCAAGCGGACAGGGGGCCCACTGAAGCTTTCTTT
CDR3 protein: CASSQADRGPTEAFF
V gene: TRBV4-1
D gene: TRBD1
J gene: TRBJ1-1
clone size: -

CDR3 DNA: TGTGCCAGCAGTGAAACCGCTGGGGCCAACGTCCTGACTTTC
CDR3 protein: CASSETAGANVLTF
V gene: TRBV11-2
D gene: -
J gene: TRBJ2-6
clone size: -

CDR3 DNA: TGCAGCGTTACAACTGCAACTAATGAAAAACTGTTTTTT
CDR3 protein: CSVTTATNEKLFF
V gene: TRBV29-1
D gene: -
J gene: TRBJ1-4
clone size: -

CDR3 DNA: TGTGCCAGCACTTCCAGACGGGGGTTGGGGGGCAATCAGCCCCAGCATTTT
CDR3 protein: CASTSRRGLGGNQPQHF
V gene: TRBV27
D gene: -
J gene: TRBJ1-5
clone size: -

CDR3 DNA: TGTGCCAGCAGCTTGTACCAGAGCTCCTATAATTCACCCCTCCACTTT
CDR3 protein: CASSLYQSSYNSPLHF
V gene: TRBV7-2
D gene: -
J gene: TRBJ1-6
clone size: once

CDR3 DNA: TGTGCCAGCAGCCCGGGACTTCAGAACAAAGCTTTCTTT
CDR3 protein: CASSPGLQNKAFF
V gene: TRBV6-6
D gene: -
J gene: TRBJ1-1
clone size: -

CDR3 DNA: TGCGCCAGCAGCCAAGATGGGCGGGGGATCCAAGAGACCCAGTACTTC
CDR3 protein: CASSQDGRGIQETQYF
V gene: TRBV4-3
D gene: TRBD2
J gene: TRBJ2-5
clone size: -

CDR3 DNA: TGTGCCAGCAGTCCTGCTGGGGGGTTGGAGACCCAGTACTTC
CDR3 protein: CASSPAGGLETQYF
V gene: TRBV25-1
D gene: -
J gene: TRBJ2-5
clone size: -

CDR3 DNA: TGCAGCGGTTGGGACGTTAACTATGGCTACACCTTC
CDR3 protein: CSGWDVNYGYTF
V gene: TRBV29-1
D gene: -
J gene: TRBJ1-2
clone size: -

CDR3 DNA: TGCGCCAGCAGCCAGGAAGACCCGAACACCGGGGAGCTGTTTTTT
CDR3 protein: CASSQEDPNTGELFF
V gene: TRBV5-1
D gene: -
J gene: TRBJ2-2
clone size: -

CDR3 DNA: TGTGCCAGCAGCTTAGAGGGCGCTCAGAACACTGAAGCTTTCTTT
CDR3 protein: CASSLEGAQNTEAFF
V gene: TRBV7-6
D gene: -
J gene: TRBJ1-1
clone size: -

CDR3 DNA: TGTGCCAGCAGTTGGGGACAGAAGGATTCACCCCTCCACTTT
CDR3 protein: CASSWGQKDSPLHF
V gene: TRBV12-3/TRBV12-4
D gene: TRBD1
J gene: TRBJ1-6
clone size: -

CDR3 DNA: TGTGCCAGCAGCCTAACAGGGTACGATTCACCCCTCCACTTT
CDR3 protein: CASSLTGYDSPLHF
V gene: TRBV12-3/TRBV12-4
D gene: -
J gene: TRBJ1-6
clone size: -

CDR3 DNA: TGTGCCAGCATTGGGACTAGCGGAAACATTCAGTACTTC
CDR3 protein: CASIGTSGNIQYF
V gene: TRBV6-4
D gene: TRBD2
J gene: TRBJ2-4
clone size: -

CDR3 DNA: TGTGCCAGCAGTTCACCGGGACAGGGGGCGCCCGGCTACACCTTC
CDR3 protein: CASSSPGQGAPGYTF
V gene: TRBV6-2/TRBV6-3
D gene: TRBD1
J gene: TRBJ1-2
clone size: once

CDR3 DNA: TGTGCCAGCAGGGAAACAGCAAACACTGAAGCTTTCTTT
CDR3 protein: CASRETANTEAFF
V gene: TRBV2
D gene: -
J gene: TRBJ1-1
clone size: -

CDR3 DNA: TGTGCCAGTAGTCCCCCGGGGGCGCGGGATGGCTACACCTTC
CDR3 protein: CASSPPGARDGYTF
V gene: TRBV19
D gene: -
J gene: TRBJ1-2
clone size: -

CDR3 DNA: TGTGCCAGCCAGGGGGCTTTATCGTATGGCTACACCTTC
CDR3 protein: CASQGALSYGYTF
V gene: TRBV9
D gene: TRBD1
J gene: TRBJ1-2
clone size: -

CDR3 DNA: TGCAGTGCTAGAGATCTAGCGGGGGCCGCGACGGAGACCCAGTACTTC
CDR3 protein: CSARDLAGAATETQYF
V gene: TRBV20-1
D gene: TRBD2
J gene: TRBJ2-5
clone size: -

CDR3 DNA: TGTGCCAGCAGTTACTCGGGCACAGGGTACTATTCACCCCTCCACTTT
CDR3 protein: CASSYSGTGYYSPLHF
V gene: TRBV6-5
D gene: -
J gene: TRBJ1-6
clone size: -

CDR3 DNA: TGTGCCAGCAGCCAAGGGGTTAACTACGAGCAGTACTTC
CDR3 protein: CASSQGVNYEQYF
V gene: TRBV3-1
D gene: -
J gene: TRBJ2-7
clone size: -

CDR3 DNA: TGTGCCAGCAGTGAGTGGGGGGCCTACGAGCAGTACTTC
CDR3 protein: CASSEWGAYEQYF
V gene: TRBV25-1
D gene: -
J gene: TRBJ2-7
clone size: -

CDR3 DNA: TGTGCCAGCTCACCCACAGGGCATAACTATGGCTACACCTTC
CDR3 protein: CASSPTGHNYGYTF
V gene: TRBV18
D gene: -
J gene: TRBJ1-2
clone size: -

CDR3 DNA: TGTGCCAGCAGCTTCAGTGCAGGACACAATGAGCAGTTCTTC
CDR3 protein: CASSFSAGHNEQFF
V gene: TRBV7-9
D gene: -
J gene: TRBJ2-1
clone size: -